The source of this T cell receptor beta chain is a study of read filtering for tumor transcriptome and immune sequencing. Study-wide context: Patients were approximately 17 male and about 15 female, mean age approximately 70 years, range roughly 45 to 85. By R-ISS, stages I, II and III held approximately 8, 16 and 7 patients. TCR-mapped reads were about 4.05 to 11 million with IR-seq versus about 75 to 1,400 with RNA-seq.

V lost 5 bases and J lost 3, with 27 bases in between. Germline CDR1 reads SGHRS; CDR2 reads YFSETQ. The CDR3 is 18 amino acids. This clonotype appeared many times. The library was built from roughly 400 ng RNA with molecular barcoded adaptors for alpha/delta and beta/gamma chains. A single record per CDR3 protein comes from TCRdb applying MiXCR to the reads. The profile shows over 50,000 distinct CDR3 sequences, roughly 19% of them singletons. The clonotype originates from a donor at least 40 years old with multiple myeloma. V and J are TRBV5-1 and TRBJ2-7; perhaps TRBD2 as D (6 bases). What was sequenced was a population of CD138-negative cells sorted from bone marrow. DNA for the CDR3: TGCGCCAGCAGTTTTGGACCTCTTGGAAGGGACTCAGACTACGAGCAGTACTTC. This gives the protein CASSFGPLGRDSDYEQYF.